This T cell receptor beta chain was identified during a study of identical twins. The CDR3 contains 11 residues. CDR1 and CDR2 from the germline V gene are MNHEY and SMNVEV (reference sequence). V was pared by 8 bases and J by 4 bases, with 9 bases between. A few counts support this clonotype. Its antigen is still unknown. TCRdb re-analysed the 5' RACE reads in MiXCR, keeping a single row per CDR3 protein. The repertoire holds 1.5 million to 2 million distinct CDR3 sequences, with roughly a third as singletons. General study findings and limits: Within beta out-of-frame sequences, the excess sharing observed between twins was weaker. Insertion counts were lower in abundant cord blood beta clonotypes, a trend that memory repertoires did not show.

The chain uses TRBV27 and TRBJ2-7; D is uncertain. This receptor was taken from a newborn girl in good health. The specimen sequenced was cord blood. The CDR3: CASPVRYEQYF. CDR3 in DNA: TGTGCCAGCCCAGTAAGGTACGAGCAGTACTTC.